This T cell receptor beta chain was identified in a study of shared clonotypes between healthy human individuals. CD45RA+ naive and CD45RA-negative memory subsets were separated from CD4+ cells. Overall study findings and caveats: The study found lower generation probabilities in non-shared clonotypes than in those shared by all four donors. For naive CD4 cells, approximately 5% of clonotypes were shared across a handful of donors. Larger richness was generally estimated for naive than memory subsets.

Trimming left V 4 bases short and J 5 bases short, with 14 bases between. CDR3 length: 14 amino acids. CDR1 is SGHAT and CDR2 is FQNNGV in the germline V gene. Assay: immunoSEQ multiplex PCR; the TCRdb copy retains only in-frame clones and omits some. The table lists some 1.4 million clones, around 97% of them singletons, with roughly 1.1% in the top ten. Concerning this clone itself: The antigen remains unidentified.

V is TRBV11-2 and J is TRBJ2-5; no clear D gene. The sequence was collected from a man younger than 45 in good health. The specimen sequenced was naive CD4+ T cells sorted from blood. Sample subset: CD45RA+ positively selected. The CDR3 region is CASSSRAPQETQYF. CDR3 DNA sequence: TGTGCCAGCAGCTCCCGGGCACCCCAGGAGACCCAGTACTTC.